The sequence of this T cell receptor (beta chain) was determined in a study of OX40 agonist ivuxolimab in advanced cancers. For the study in its entirety: Ivuxolimab was an agonistic, fully human IgG2 monoclonal antibody directed against OX40 (CD134), a costimulatory receptor. Peripheral TCRbeta sequencing aimed to test whether ivuxolimab altered TCR sequence diversity and caused clonal T-cell expansion. Intravenous ivuxolimab was administered to patients every 2 weeks at six dose levels: 0.01, 0.1, 0.3, 1.5, 3 and 10 mg/kg. Of the 50 to 55 dose-escalation patients, hepatocellular carcinoma was present in approximately 20, melanoma in approximately 15, renal cell carcinoma in 9 and head and neck cancer in 9. A male proportion of 70% to 90% and a mean age of approximately 61 years, ranging from roughly 23 to 90, were recorded for the dose-escalation cohort. The paper reports the monotherapy dose-escalation portion (N ≈ 52 patients) of the phase I ivuxolimab trial. Partial responses occurred in three dose-escalation patients: two with cutaneous melanoma and one with hepatocellular carcinoma. Prior anti-PD-1, anti-PD-L1 or anti-CTLA-4 therapy was permitted, and about two fifths of dose-escalation patients had received checkpoint inhibitors.

Of note for this clone: This receptor's antigen is unknown. No per-base quality is available; no much larger clone lies one base away.

Patients with a history of autoimmune disease or receiving systemic immunosuppression were excluded from the trial. In every dose cohort, peripheral blood was drawn for TCR sequencing at baseline, cycle 4 day 1, and cycle 7 day 1. Samples came from an open-label, multicenter, first-in-human phase I dose-escalation trial of ivuxolimab. Adults with locally advanced or metastatic melanoma, renal cell carcinoma, hepatocellular carcinoma or head and neck squamous cell carcinoma were enrolled in the trial. Before TCR sequencing, CD4+ and CD8+ T cells were separately sorted from peripheral blood. For sequencing of the TCRbeta CDR3 region, genomic DNA was extracted from the sorted cells. The immunoSEQ Assay was used to sequence the TCRbeta CDR3 regions. Not all clones reach the TCRdb copy of this immuneACCESS table, which keeps in-frame sequences only. Checked studies attribute under half of the gap to unresolved V genes and leave the rest unexplained. The sample table holds around 35,000 clones, of which 70% to 85% were seen once. The ten top clones hold 20% to 25% of the sample.

Beyond this particular receptor, the publication reports: At doses of 0.1 to 3.0 mg/kg, clonal expansion of both CD4+ and CD8+ blood T cells was observed from baseline to week 6. Antigen specificity was not determined for the clonally expanded peripheral T cells. After ivuxolimab, CD8+ T cells had more expanded clones than CD4+ T cells on average. Low levels of normalized T-cell clonal expansion were also seen in some nonresponding patients. Partial responders in the 0.1-3.0 mg/kg groups had among the lowest normalized peripheral clonal expansion, especially among CD8+ T cells.

The CDR3 covers 14 residues, taking in both the cysteine and the phenylalanine. Solely the CDR3 DNA is kept, with 42 bases framed from the first base. The germline V gene (reference sequence) provides CDR1 LNHDA and CDR2 SQIVND. Trimming costs V 9 bases and J 2 bases, and their ends lie 17 bases apart. The receptor comes from an adult with an advanced solid tumor such as melanoma, head and neck, liver or kidney cancer. The sequencing here drew on CD4+ or CD8+ T cells sorted from blood, taken in a trial of the OX40 agonist ivuxolimab. This receptor chain uses TRBV19 and TRBJ2-7; a weak D assignment points to TRBD1 (6 bases agree). The CDR3 in this case is CASSFRGETYEQYF. The nucleotide sequence reads TGTGCCAGCTCATTCAGGGGCGAGACCTACGAGCAGTACTTC.